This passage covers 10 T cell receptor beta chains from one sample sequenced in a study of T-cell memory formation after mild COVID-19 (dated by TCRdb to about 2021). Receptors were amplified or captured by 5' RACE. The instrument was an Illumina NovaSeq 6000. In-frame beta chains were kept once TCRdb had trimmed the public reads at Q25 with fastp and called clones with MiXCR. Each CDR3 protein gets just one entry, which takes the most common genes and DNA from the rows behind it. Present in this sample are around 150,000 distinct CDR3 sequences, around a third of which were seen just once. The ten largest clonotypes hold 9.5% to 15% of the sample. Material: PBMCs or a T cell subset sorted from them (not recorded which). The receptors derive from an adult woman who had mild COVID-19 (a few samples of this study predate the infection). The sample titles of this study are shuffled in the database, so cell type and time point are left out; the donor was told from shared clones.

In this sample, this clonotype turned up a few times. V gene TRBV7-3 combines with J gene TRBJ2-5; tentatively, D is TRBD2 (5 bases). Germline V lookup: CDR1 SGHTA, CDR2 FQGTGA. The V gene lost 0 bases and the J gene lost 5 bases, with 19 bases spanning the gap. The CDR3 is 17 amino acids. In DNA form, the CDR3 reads TGTGCCAGCAGCTTAACTGGGCGCGTACGGGGAGAGGAGACCCAGTACTTC. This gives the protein CASSLTGRVRGEETQYF. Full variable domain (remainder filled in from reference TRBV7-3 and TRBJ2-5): GAGVSQTPSNKVTEKGKYVELRCDPISGHTALYWYRQSLGQGPEFLIYFQGTGAADDSGLPNDRFFAVRPEGSVSTLKIQRTERGDSAVYLCASSLTGRVRGEETQYFGPGTRLLVL.

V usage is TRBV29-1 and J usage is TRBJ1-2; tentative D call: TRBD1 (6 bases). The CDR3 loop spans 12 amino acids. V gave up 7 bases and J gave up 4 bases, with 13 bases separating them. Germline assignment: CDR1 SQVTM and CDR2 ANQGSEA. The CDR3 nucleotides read TGCAGCGCACATCGGGGGGCCTATGGCTACACCTTC. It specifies CSAHRGAYGYTF.

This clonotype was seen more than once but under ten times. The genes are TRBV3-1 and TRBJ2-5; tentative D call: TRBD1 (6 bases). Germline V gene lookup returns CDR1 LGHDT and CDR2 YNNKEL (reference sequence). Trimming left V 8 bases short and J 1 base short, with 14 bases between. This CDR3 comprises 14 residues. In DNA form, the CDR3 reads TGTGCCAGCGGTGAGGGGGTCTCCCAAGAGACCCAGTACTTC. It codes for CASGEGVSQETQYF.

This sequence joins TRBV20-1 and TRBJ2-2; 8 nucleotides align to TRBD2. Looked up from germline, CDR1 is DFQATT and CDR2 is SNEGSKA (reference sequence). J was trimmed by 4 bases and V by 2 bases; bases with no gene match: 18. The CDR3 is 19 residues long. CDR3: CSARPTTRTSTVATGELFF. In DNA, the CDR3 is TGCAGTGCTAGACCAACCACTCGGACTAGCACTGTTGCCACCGGGGAGCTGTTTTTT.

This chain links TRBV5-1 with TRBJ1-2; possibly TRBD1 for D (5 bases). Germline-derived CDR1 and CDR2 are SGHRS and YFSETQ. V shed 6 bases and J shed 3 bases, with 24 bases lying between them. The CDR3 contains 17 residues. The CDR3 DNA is TGCGCCAGCACTTATGCCCGGGCAGGGCGATCGGACTATGGCTACACCTTC. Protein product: CASTYARAGRSDYGYTF.

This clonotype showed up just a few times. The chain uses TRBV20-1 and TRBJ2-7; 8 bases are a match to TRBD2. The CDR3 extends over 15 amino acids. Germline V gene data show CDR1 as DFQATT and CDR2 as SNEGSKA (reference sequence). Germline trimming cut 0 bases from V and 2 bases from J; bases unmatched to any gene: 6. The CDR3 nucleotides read TGCAGTGCTAGAGATAGGAGCGGGGGAACCTACGAGCAGTACTTC. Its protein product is CSARDRSGGTYEQYF.

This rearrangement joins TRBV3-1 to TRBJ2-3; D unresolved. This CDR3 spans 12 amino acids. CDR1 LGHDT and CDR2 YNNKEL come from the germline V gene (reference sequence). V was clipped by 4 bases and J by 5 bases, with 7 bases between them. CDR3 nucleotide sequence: TGTGCCAGCAGCCTGTGGGGAGATACGCAGTATTTT. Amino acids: CASSLWGDTQYF.

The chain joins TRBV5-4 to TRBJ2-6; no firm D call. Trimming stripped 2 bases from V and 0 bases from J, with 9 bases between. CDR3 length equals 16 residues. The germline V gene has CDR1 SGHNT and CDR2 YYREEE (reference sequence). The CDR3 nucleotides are TGTGCCAGCAGCTTTGGGGTCCTCTCTGGGGCCAACGTCCTGACTTTC. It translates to CASSFGVLSGANVLTF.

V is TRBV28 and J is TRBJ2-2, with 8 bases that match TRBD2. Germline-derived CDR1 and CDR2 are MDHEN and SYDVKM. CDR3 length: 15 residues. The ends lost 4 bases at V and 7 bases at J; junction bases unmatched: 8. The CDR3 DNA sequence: TGTGCCAGCAGTTCACCGGGAGGGCCCATCGGGGAGCTGTTTTTT. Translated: CASSSPGGPIGELFF.

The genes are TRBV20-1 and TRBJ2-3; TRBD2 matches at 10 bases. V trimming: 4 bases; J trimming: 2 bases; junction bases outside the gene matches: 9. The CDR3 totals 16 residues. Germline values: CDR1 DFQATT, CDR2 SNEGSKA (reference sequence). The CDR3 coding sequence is TGCAGTGCTACCCTTTGGACTAGCGGTGACACAGATACGCAGTATTTT. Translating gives CSATLWTSGDTDTQYF.